This T cell receptor (beta chain) was obtained from a study of CDR3 diversity in severe acne. Turning to this clonotype: The DNA is left out, because the CDR3 cannot be placed on it with certainty; the CDR3 is given as TCRdb lists it.

TCRdb reanalysed the PCR reads using MiXCR and keeps one entry per CDR3 protein. The sample lists roughly 100,000 distinct CDR3 sequences; 45% to 60% were seen once. Germline CDR1 SGHRS, CDR2 YFSETQ. The CDR3 extends over 21 residues, inclusive of both ends. The sequence was obtained from a male donor with acne. The chain carries TRBV5-1 and TRBJ1-3; the table's TRBD1 call for D was not verified on the DNA. What was sequenced was blood. The CDR3 sequence is CASSPRTSPEAFFGQGTTIYF.